These 4 T cell receptor beta chains came from one sample sequenced in a study of regulatory T cells in long-lasting Graves disease. To make TCR beta libraries, researchers used iRepertoire HTBI primers and Arm-PCR of CDR3 regions. TCRdb fed the multiplex PCR reads into MiXCR, producing one record per CDR3 protein. The table records some 320,000 distinct CDR3 sequences, under 20% of them present only once. Time point of the sample: newly diagnosed GD, antithyroid drugs for less than 3 months. Following extraction of RNA from PBMCs, that RNA was used to make the TCR library. The sample in question was peripheral blood mononuclear cells (PBMCs), obtained at new diagnosis, from a patient treated with antithyroid drugs. These receptors all stem from a female donor with Graves disease.

The chain is built from TRBV6-2 or TRBV6-3 and TRBJ1-1, with 12 bases that match TRBD1. In germline, CDR1 is MNHEY, CDR2 SVGEGT. With 4 bases clipped from V and 8 bases from J, the junction kept 8 bases outside the gene matches. The CDR3 covers 15 residues. The CDR3 region is CASSSGQGATVEAFF. The CDR3, as DNA: TGTGCCAGCAGTTCGGGACAGGGGGCTACCGTCGAAGCTTTCTTT.

This clonotype was counted between two and nine times. The genes are TRBV4-2 and TRBJ2-1; possibly TRBD2 for D (6 bases). CDR1 is LGHNA, CDR2 YNFKEQ, per germline. CDR3 length equals 15 residues. Trimming took 1 base from V and 6 from J, leaving 13 bases between them. The CDR3 loop reads CASSQGLAIFNEQFF. In DNA form, the CDR3 reads TGTGCCAGCAGCCAAGGCCTAGCGATATTCAATGAGCAGTTCTTC.

Many counts were recorded for this clonotype. V usage is TRBV7-9 and J usage is TRBJ2-5; D is uncertain. Germline V CDR1 and CDR2: SEHNR, FQNEAQ (reference sequence). The germline V and J ends were trimmed by 5 bases and 4 bases, with 8 bases remaining between them. The CDR3 has 12 residues. CDR3: CASSPPSETQYF. The CDR3 DNA reads as TGTGCCAGCAGCCCACCCTCAGAGACCCAGTACTTC. The variable domain in full, with the rest retrieved from reference TRBV7-9 and TRBJ2-5, is DTGVSQNPRHKITKRGQNVTFRCDPISEHNRLYWYRQTLGQGPEFLTYFQNEAQLEKSRLLSDRFSAERPKGSFSTLEIQRTEQGDSAMYLCASSPPSETQYFGPGTRLLVL.

V gene TRBV20-1 combines with J gene TRBJ2-3; tentative D call: TRBD1 (6 bases). This CDR3 region has 12 residues. Germline loops: CDR1 DFQATT, CDR2 SNEGSKA (reference sequence). With 6 bases removed from V and 6 bases from J, the gap between germline ends came to 13 bases. The DNA of the CDR3 is TGCAGTGCGCTGGGGGCGAGGGATACGCAGTATTTT. This codes for CSALGARDTQYF.